The rows below give T cell receptor beta chains drawn from one sample of a study of Ad26.COV2.S vaccination and SARS-CoV-2 variants. The method was immunoSEQ multiplex PCR; TCRdb's version includes in-frame clones alone and lacks a portion of them. The sample carries 350,000 to 500,000 clones, around 91% recorded once. Sequencing was performed on peripheral blood, taken in a trial of Ad26.COV2.S vaccine versus placebo. Every receptor here comes from a person between 18 and 65 years old who received the Ad26.COV2.S COVID-19 vaccine or a placebo. Both conserved end residues are trimmed from each CDR3.

cdr3_aa	v_call
AWSIGQREGNEQF	TRBV30
ASSYSTSYSPGQDNEKLF	TRBV6-2/TRBV6-3
ASSKARSDSSGETQY	TRBV21-1
ASSLDGRANEQF	TRBV7-9
ATSEAGDYEQY	TRBV24-1
AWIGQRERETQY	TRBV30
SARDTYEQY	TRBV20-1
ASSLAVSSTDTQY	TRBV6-5
ASSLVGEVAQGLAYGYT	TRBV7-9
ASSVLAGGSSYEQY	TRBV27
ASSLTNTDTQY	TRBV5-6
AIKGLNSGQELTDTQY	TRBV10-3
ASSQNPGTIYGYT	TRBV3-1/TRBV3-2
ASSLEGSQTQETQY	TRBV7-2
ASSLDRSYEQY	TRBV12-3/TRBV12-4
ASSPYRTGNTIY	TRBV7-2
ASSPKGGSRNYGYT	TRBV27
ASRGAGGYT	TRBV5-1
SAMGRETQY	TRBV20-1
ASSYPLDYSDTQY	TRBV6-2/TRBV6-3
ASSNILEYTGELF	TRBV19
ASSSTGGAGGNYGYT	TRBV5-4
ASSPRTSGTSTDTQY	TRBV7-8
ASSFGGLYNEQF	TRBV11-3
ASSTVNTEAF	TRBV7-9
ASSPPVGETQY	TRBV28
ASSIAVTIAKNIQY	TRBV19
SVGRQGVASTDTQY	TRBV29-1
ASSELGRGGNEQF	TRBV6-1
ASSPTSSAEQY	TRBV27
ASAGGATDTQY	TRBV12-3/TRBV12-4
AWSRVADPWATQY	TRBV30
ASIPEAGTGVVGELF	TRBV7-3
AAGTSGIYEQY	TRBV6-5
ASSESVVLAGLSYNEQF	TRBV10-1
ASSFANRQELF	TRBV7-6
ATSTTNPSTGADYNEQF	TRBV24-1
ASRTGGEDEKLF	TRBV5-1
ASSPSRNTIY	TRBV9
ASSIKGDPGLVKNIQY	TRBV19
ASSLDETQY	TRBV5-4
ASSWGANYGYT	TRBV27
ASSPPSGQGDTGELF	TRBV18
ASSSPQGGSYEQY	TRBV27
SVEGMADSRGYGYT	TRBV29-1
ASRAGQGRYEQY	TRBV5-6
ASSVSRQGDEQY	TRBV9
ASSIGSEGPSEKLF	TRBV19
ASSLMGLDNEKLF	TRBV5-1
ASSWRWDSYEQY	TRBV5-1
ASSLPGVGGRSEKLF	TRBV23-1
ASSSPTDTQY	TRBV27
ASSLGVGNYEQY	TRBV11-2
ASSIVGQGTGELF	TRBV19
ASSGGETQY	TRBV6-2/TRBV6-3
ASSDGGAYTEAF	TRBV6-1
ASSFGLNSYEQY	TRBV28
ASSASSGGTDTQY	TRBV2
ASSSASGRDGELF	TRBV27